This T cell receptor (beta chain) was recorded in a study of OX40 agonist ivuxolimab in advanced cancers. Study overall: Every 2 weeks, patients got intravenous ivuxolimab at one of six dose levels (0.01-10 mg/kg).

The germline V gene has CDR1 MNHNS and CDR2 SASEGT. The CDR3 consists of 16 residues. V shed 4 bases, J shed 0 bases, and the junction held 5 bases outside the gene matches. TCRdb keeps only in-frame clones here, not all; method: immunoSEQ multiplex PCR. The table records around 15,000 clones, approximately 90% of them present only once. The material sequenced was CD4+ or CD8+ T cells sorted from blood, taken in a trial of the OX40 agonist ivuxolimab. The V gene is TRBV6-1, the J gene TRBJ1-2; 10 bases match TRBD1. The source of this sequence is an adult with an advanced solid tumor such as melanoma, head and neck, liver or kidney cancer. CDR3 residues: CASSAGTGVSNYGYTF. As DNA, the CDR3 is TGTGCCAGCAGTGCCGGGACAGGGGTATCTAACTATGGCTACACCTTC.